A selection of T cell receptor beta chains follows, all from one sample in a study of vaccination effects on CD4 cells after COVID-19. For these TCRs, the target antigens are not known. Profiling relied on immunoSEQ multiplex PCR, and the TCRdb table lists in-frame clones only, not all of them. The table shows 20,000 to 30,000 clones, with approximately 80% occurring only once. The sequencing here drew on CD4+ T cells from PBMCs cultured with HCoV-NL63 spike peptides, taken before COVID-19 vaccination. The source of these receptors is a human donor who had a prior SARS-CoV-2 infection. Each CDR3 is given with its conserved first and last residue. The order of the fields is J gene, clone size, D gene, V gene, CDR3 DNA, CDR3 protein. A D gene is named only where the DNA matches it firmly. Where a row states a size, it is once, few, many or the class of an expanded clone; other rows omit it.

TRBJ1-2	NA	NA	TRBV12-3/TRBV12-4	TGTGCCAGCAGGACCCTGGAGGGGTTGGGCTACACCTTC	CASRTLEGLGYTF
TRBJ2-5	NA	TRBD2	TRBV11-3	TGTGCCAGCAGCTTAGGAGGACTAGCGGGAGGTCGGGAGACCCAGTACTTC	CASSLGGLAGGRETQYF
TRBJ2-5	NA	TRBD2	TRBV7-9	TGTGCCAGCAGCATGGGACTAGCGGGGAGGGAAGAGACCCAGTACTTC	CASSMGLAGREETQYF
TRBJ2-1	NA	TRBD1	TRBV11-1	TGTGCCAGCAGCCCCCGGGACAGGGGGCACAATGAGCAGTTCTTC	CASSPRDRGHNEQFF
TRBJ1-1	NA	TRBD1	TRBV5-1	TGCGCCAGCAGCTTTGGGGCCGCCCCAGGGGGTTTGAACACTGAAGCTTTCTTT	CASSFGAAPGGLNTEAFF
TRBJ1-2	NA	NA	TRBV9	TGTGCCAGCAGCCAGCTACTCCGGACGGGAGGCTACACCTTC	CASSQLLRTGGYTF
TRBJ1-2	NA	TRBD1	TRBV12-3/TRBV12-4	TGTGCCAGCAATCCCGGGACAGCCTATGGCTACACCTTC	CASNPGTAYGYTF
TRBJ1-6	few	NA	TRBV30	TGTGCCTGCAGTGAGGGGCATAATTCACCCCTCCACTTT	CACSEGHNSPLHF
TRBJ2-3	NA	TRBD2	TRBV5-1	TGCGCCAGCAGGAATAGCGGGAGTAACACAGATACGCAGTATTTT	CASRNSGSNTDTQYF
TRBJ1-1	NA	NA	TRBV7-8	TGTGCCAGCAGTAAAGACAGGTTGAACACTGAAGCTTTCTTT	CASSKDRLNTEAFF
TRBJ1-3	once	NA	TRBV30	TGTGCCTGGAGGCCTCTCGCACTTCGTCCTTATGGAAACACCATATATTTT	CAWRPLALRPYGNTIYF
TRBJ2-2	NA	NA	TRBV7-9	TGTGCCAGCAGCTTACGGGGTGGGGACACCGGGGAGCTGTTTTTT	CASSLRGGDTGELFF
TRBJ1-4	few	TRBD1	TRBV7-2	TGTGCCAGCAGCTTAGCGACAGGGGTGGGTGAAAAACTGTTTTTT	CASSLATGVGEKLFF
TRBJ2-3	NA	NA	TRBV6-2/TRBV6-3	TGTGCCAGCAGTTACAGGGCTAGCGGCACAGATACGCAGTATTTT	CASSYRASGTDTQYF
TRBJ1-1	NA	NA	TRBV2	TGTGCCAGCAGTGAAAGCTGGGAGGTTGAAGCTTTCTTT	CASSESWEVEAFF
TRBJ1-1	NA	NA	TRBV9	TGTGCCAGCAGCGTAGTACAGAACACTGAAGCTTTCTTT	CASSVVQNTEAFF
TRBJ1-1	NA	NA	TRBV20-1	TGCAGTGCTAGTTATCTGATGGCCACTGAAGCTTTCTTT	CSASYLMATEAFF
TRBJ1-1	few	TRBD1	TRBV10-3	TGTGCCATCAGTGATAAAGGGACAGGGCAAGCTTTCTTT	CAISDKGTGQAFF
TRBJ1-3	NA	NA	TRBV5-4	TGTGCCAGCAGCTTGGAGGCGGACCCCTCTGGAAACACCATATATTTT	CASSLEADPSGNTIYF
TRBJ1-1	NA	NA	TRBV3-1/TRBV3-2	TGTGCCAGCAGCCATCGAGGGGCTGACACTGAAGCTTTCTTT	CASSHRGADTEAFF
TRBJ1-4	NA	NA	TRBV27	TGTGCCAGCAGTTTGATGGGCACAACTAATGAAAAACTGTTTTTT	CASSLMGTTNEKLFF
TRBJ1-1	many	NA	TRBV10-3	TGTGCCATCAGGTCGGGTCAGGGGCTCACTGAAGCTTTCTTT	CAIRSGQGLTEAFF
TRBJ1-2	NA	NA	TRBV18	TGTGCCAGCTCCCCTGGGGGTATCGGCTATGGCTACACCTTC	CASSPGGIGYGYTF